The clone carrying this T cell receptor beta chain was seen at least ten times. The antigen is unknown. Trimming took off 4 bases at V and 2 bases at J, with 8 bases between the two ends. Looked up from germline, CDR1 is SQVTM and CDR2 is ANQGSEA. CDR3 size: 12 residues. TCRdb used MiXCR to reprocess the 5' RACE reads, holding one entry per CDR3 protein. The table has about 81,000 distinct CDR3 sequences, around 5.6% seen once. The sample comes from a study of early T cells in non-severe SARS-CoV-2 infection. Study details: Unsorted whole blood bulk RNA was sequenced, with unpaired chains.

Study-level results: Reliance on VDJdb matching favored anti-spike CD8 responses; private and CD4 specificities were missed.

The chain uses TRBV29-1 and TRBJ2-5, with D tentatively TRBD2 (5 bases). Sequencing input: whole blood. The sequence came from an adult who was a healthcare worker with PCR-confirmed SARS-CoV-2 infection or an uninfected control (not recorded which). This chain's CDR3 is CSVVTRQETQYF. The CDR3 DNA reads TGCAGCGTTGTAACTAGGCAAGAGACCCAGTACTTC. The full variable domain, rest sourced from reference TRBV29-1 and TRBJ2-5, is SAVISQKPSRDICQRGTSLTIQCQVDSQVTMMFWYRQQPGQSLTLIATANQGSEATYESGFVIDKFPISRPNLTFSTLTVSNMSPEDSSIYLCSVVTRQETQYFGPGTRLLVL.